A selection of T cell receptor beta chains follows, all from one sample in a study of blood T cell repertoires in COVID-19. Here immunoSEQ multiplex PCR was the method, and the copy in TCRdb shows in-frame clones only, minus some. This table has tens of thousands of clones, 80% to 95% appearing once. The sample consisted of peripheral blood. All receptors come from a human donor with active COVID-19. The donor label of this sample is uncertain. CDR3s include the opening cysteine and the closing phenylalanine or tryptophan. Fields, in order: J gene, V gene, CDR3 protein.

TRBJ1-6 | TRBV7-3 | CASSQTSGYNSPLHF
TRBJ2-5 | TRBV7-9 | CASSSQLAGNQETQYF
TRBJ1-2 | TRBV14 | CASSQRSRQGDYGYTF
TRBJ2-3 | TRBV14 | CASSPGVSSTDTQYF
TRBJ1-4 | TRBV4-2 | CASSQEGSRDEKLFF
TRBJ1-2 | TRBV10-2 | CASSARTAGYTF
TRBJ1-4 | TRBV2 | CASSGQILTNEKLFF
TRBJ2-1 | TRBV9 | CASSVVGTYFDEQFF
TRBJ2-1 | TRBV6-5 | CASSTTGIYNEQFF
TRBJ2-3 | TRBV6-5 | CASSSAGGADTQYF
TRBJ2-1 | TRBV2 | CASSELAGGGDNEQFF
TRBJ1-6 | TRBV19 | CASSIRGGFNSPLHF
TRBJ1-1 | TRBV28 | CASTGGANTEAFF
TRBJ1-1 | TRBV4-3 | CASSRRDRRTEAFF
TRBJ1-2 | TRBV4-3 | CASSQDRTGSGYTF
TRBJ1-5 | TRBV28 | CASTPHGYTVKYHSNQPQHF
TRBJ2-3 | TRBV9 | CASSVGAGRADTQYF
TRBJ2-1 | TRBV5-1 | CASSSGLAGANEQFF
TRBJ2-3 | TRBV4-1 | CASSRGTSGSTDTQYF
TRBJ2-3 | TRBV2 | CASSAGLALDTQYF
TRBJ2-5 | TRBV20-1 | CSAFGETQYF
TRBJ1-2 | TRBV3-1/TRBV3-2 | CASSHRQGTGYGYTF
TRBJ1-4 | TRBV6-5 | CASSGTGYEKLFF
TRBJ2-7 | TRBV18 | CASSPPSRGYEQYF
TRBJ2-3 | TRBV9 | CASSPFTDTQYF
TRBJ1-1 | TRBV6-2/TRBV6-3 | CASSSTVNTEAFF
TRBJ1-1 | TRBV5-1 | CASSLATVFNTEAFF
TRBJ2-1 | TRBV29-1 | CSATPTSGRSDEQFF
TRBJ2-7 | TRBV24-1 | CATSDPTSGSPYEQYF
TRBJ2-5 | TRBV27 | CASIPRASGNWETQYF
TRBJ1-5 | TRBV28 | CASSFRDRDTQPQHF
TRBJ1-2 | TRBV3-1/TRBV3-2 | CASSQADSPYGYTF
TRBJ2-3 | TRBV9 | CASSVGGQGTDTQYF
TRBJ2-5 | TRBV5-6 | CASTETGISQETQYF
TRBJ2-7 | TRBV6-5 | CASSPGLEAYEQYF
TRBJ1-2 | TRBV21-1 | CASSRENGYTF
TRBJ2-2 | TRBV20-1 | CSATGTGELFF
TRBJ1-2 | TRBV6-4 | CASSAGGGVYGYTF
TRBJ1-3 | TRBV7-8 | CASSSTLPAASYSGNTIYF
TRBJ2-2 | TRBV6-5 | CASSWDRDTGELFF
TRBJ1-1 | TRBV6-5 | CASRGLTGPTEAFF
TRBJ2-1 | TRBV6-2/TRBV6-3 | CASTPGRVSYNEQFF
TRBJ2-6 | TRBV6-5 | CASSYSGGAGANVLTF